The clone carrying this T cell receptor (beta chain) was seen only a few times. This entry comes from a study of blood T cell repertoires in COVID-19. Study context: Samples came from the United States, Italy and Spain, spanning acute and convalescent COVID-19. Nucleic acid was either cDNA or gDNA, and it came from T cells, B-cell-depleted T cells, or PBMCs.

The CDR3 consists of 14 residues. Germline-derived CDR1 and CDR2 are SGHNT and YENEEA. Deletions cut 6 bases from V and 3 bases from J, with 12 bases between. In the original analysis: By means of reference gene primer amplification, nucleated cell counts were estimated. Produced via immunoSEQ multiplex PCR; TCRdb's table is partial and in-frame only. D and trimming come from the DNA, and the V and J calls and clone size come from that table. The table includes tens of thousands of clones, approximately 90% detected once. The sequence was obtained from a woman aged 60-75 years with active COVID-19. V gene TRBV11-3 combines with J gene TRBJ2-1; weak D call: TRBD2 (5 bases). Sequencing was performed on peripheral blood. The chain's CDR3 is CASSSGELYNEQFF. CDR3 nucleotides: TGTGCCAGCAGTTCCGGGGAGCTCTACAATGAGCAGTTCTTC.